Sequencing of this TCR beta chain was carried out in a study of CD8 T cells in Susac syndrome. Study observations and caveats: The CD4+ T cell repertoires, which came from Susac syndrome patients, showed no sign of clonal expansion.

V lost 5 bases, J lost 2 bases, and 10 bases lay in between. Germline assignment: CDR1 SGHRS and CDR2 YFSETQ. The CDR3 has 13 amino acids. Worth noting for this clonotype: Its specificity is not known.

About 0.45 to 1 ug RNA was reverse transcribed with random hexamers. Amplification of TCR beta CDR3 used immunoSEQ multiplex PCR across 54 Vbeta and 13 Jbeta. Each CDR3 protein is one row after TCRdb ran MiXCR on the immunoSEQ multiplex PCR reads. The sample contains just over 150,000 distinct CDR3 sequences, roughly 96% of which appear only once. Sequencing of TCR beta was performed on blood CD8+ and CD4+ T cells. The patients with Susac syndrome were individuals who fulfilled the recently defined diagnostic criteria for disease that was either definite or probable. The sequenced sample consisted of CD4+ T cells from PBMCs. The rearrangement uses TRBV5-1 and TRBJ2-5; no definite D call. The sequence was obtained from a human donor with Susac syndrome. The chain's CDR3 is CASSFGLQETQYF. In DNA, the CDR3 is TGCGCCAGCAGTTTCGGGCTACAAGAGACCCAGTACTTC.